This is a list of T cell receptor beta chains from one sample in a study of T cell responses to AZD1222 COVID-19 vaccine. Assay: immunoSEQ multiplex PCR; the TCRdb copy retains only in-frame clones and omits some. The table has some 130,000 clones, roughly 92% seen once; the top ten hold around 5%. The sample here was peripheral blood, taken on day 0 of AZD1222 vaccination. Source of these receptors: an adult in good health. Both conserved end residues are part of each CDR3. Each record gives: J gene, D gene, clone size, V gene, CDR3 protein, CDR3 DNA. The D gene is left open where the match is weak. Clone size is shown for a subset of rows, as once, few, many or a class of expanded clone.

TRBJ1-1,-,-,TRBV25-1,CASSWSGLNTEAFF,TGTGCCAGCAGTTGGTCAGGCTTGAACACTGAAGCTTTCTTT
TRBJ2-5,TRBD1,-,TRBV25-1,CASSEYRGRETQYF,TGTGCCAGCAGTGAATACAGGGGGCGAGAGACCCAGTACTTC
TRBJ2-7,TRBD2,-,TRBV6-2/TRBV6-3,CASSLVSGRTYEQYF,TGTGCCAGCAGTTTGGTTAGCGGGAGAACCTACGAGCAGTACTTC
TRBJ2-7,TRBD2,-,TRBV18,CASSPPTSGRAYQYEQYF,TGTGCCAGCTCCCCCCCGACTAGCGGGAGAGCCTATCAATACGAGCAGTACTTC
TRBJ2-2,-,-,TRBV4-2,CASSQVRGGGSTGELFF,TGTGCCAGCAGCCAAGTCCGGGGAGGGGGAAGTACCGGGGAGCTGTTTTTT
TRBJ2-4,-,-,TRBV7-9,CASSLVSPGAHIQYF,TGTGCCAGCAGCTTAGTGTCTCCGGGGGCTCACATTCAGTACTTC
TRBJ2-2,-,-,TRBV9,CASSVASGTSGELFF,TGTGCCAGCAGCGTAGCGTCGGGAACGAGCGGGGAGCTGTTTTTT
TRBJ1-2,-,once,TRBV2,CASSVVGYGYTF,TGTGCCAGCAGTGTAGTAGGCTATGGCTACACCTTC
TRBJ1-4,-,-,TRBV28,CASNRGRINEKLFF,TGTGCCAGCAACCGAGGCAGGATTAATGAAAAACTGTTTTTT
TRBJ2-5,TRBD2,-,TRBV9,CASSVRGVKRGQETQYF,TGTGCCAGCAGCGTCCGGGGCGTAAAGCGGGGCCAAGAGACCCAGTACTTC
TRBJ1-6,-,-,TRBV28,CASSPTGEGRDSPLHF,TGTGCCAGCAGTCCAACCGGGGAAGGAAGGGATTCACCCCTCCACTTT
TRBJ2-7,-,-,TRBV3-1/TRBV3-2,CASSPPFPTNEQYF,TGTGCCAGCAGCCCGCCCTTCCCAACCAACGAGCAGTACTTC
TRBJ2-1,TRBD2,-,TRBV5-1,CASSLGGTSGPSNEQFF,TGCGCCAGCAGCTTGGGGGGGACTAGCGGGCCCTCAAATGAGCAGTTCTTC
TRBJ2-3,-,-,TRBV10-2,CASREGLYPTDTQYF,TGCGCCAGCAGAGAAGGACTATACCCCACAGATACGCAGTATTTT
TRBJ1-5,-,-,TRBV27,CASSLREGIGQPQHF,TGTGCCAGCAGTTTAAGGGAGGGTATTGGCCAGCCCCAGCATTTT
TRBJ1-5,-,-,TRBV29-1,CSVEDLRRGKGPQHF,TGCAGCGTTGAAGATCTTAGGCGGGGCAAGGGGCCCCAGCATTTT
TRBJ2-7,-,-,TRBV28,CASSSRDGRPYEQYF,TGTGCCAGCAGTTCCCGGGACGGCCGACCCTACGAGCAGTACTTC
TRBJ2-2,-,-,TRBV5-1,CASSSGQNTGELFF,TGCGCCAGCAGCTCCGGACAAAACACCGGGGAGCTGTTTTTT
TRBJ2-7,TRBD2,-,TRBV19,CASSPAGTSGRWGEQYF,TGTGCCAGTAGTCCCGCCGGGACTAGCGGGAGATGGGGCGAGCAGTACTTC
TRBJ2-5,-,-,TRBV11-1,CASSPDNQQETQYF,TGTGCCAGCAGCCCGGACAACCAACAAGAGACCCAGTACTTC
TRBJ2-1,TRBD2,-,TRBV30,CAWSGGSGRPSYNEQFF,TGTGCCTGGAGTGGTGGTAGCGGGAGGCCGTCCTACAATGAGCAGTTCTTC
TRBJ2-7,TRBD2,-,TRBV2,CASTPGTSGYEQYF,TGTGCCAGCACCCCCGGGACTAGCGGATACGAGCAGTACTTC
TRBJ1-2,-,-,TRBV28,CASKKQDFYGYTF,TGTGCCAGCAAAAAACAGGACTTCTATGGCTACACCTTC
TRBJ1-1,-,-,TRBV21-1,CASGIMRRGPTTKEAFF,TGTGCCAGCGGCATAATGAGGCGGGGCCCCACCACGAAAGAAGCTTTCTTT
TRBJ1-2,TRBD1,few,TRBV7-8,CASSIQGDYGYTF,TGTGCCAGCAGCATACAGGGGGACTATGGCTACACCTTC
TRBJ1-1,-,-,TRBV19,CASSPTRDAVTEAFF,TGTGCCAGTAGTCCAACCCGGGACGCGGTAACTGAAGCTTTCTTT
TRBJ2-1,-,-,TRBV7-2,CASSSLNEQFF,TGTGCCAGCAGCTCACTCAATGAGCAGTTCTTC
TRBJ1-1,TRBD1,-,TRBV29-1,CSSEGGGTEAFF,TGCAGCTCCGAAGGGGGCGGGACTGAAGCTTTCTTT
TRBJ2-5,-,-,TRBV24-1,CATSDLSDGETQYF,TGTGCCACCAGTGATTTGTCGGACGGAGAGACCCAGTACTTC
TRBJ2-1,TRBD2,-,TRBV28,CASSLPASGNNEQFF,TGTGCCAGCAGTCTCCCCGCTAGCGGGAACAATGAGCAGTTCTTC
TRBJ2-1,-,-,TRBV29-1,CSWANDEQFF,TGCAGTTGGGCGAATGATGAGCAGTTCTTC
TRBJ2-1,-,-,TRBV18,CASATGESYNEQFF,TGTGCCAGCGCTACGGGGGAGTCCTACAATGAGCAGTTCTTC